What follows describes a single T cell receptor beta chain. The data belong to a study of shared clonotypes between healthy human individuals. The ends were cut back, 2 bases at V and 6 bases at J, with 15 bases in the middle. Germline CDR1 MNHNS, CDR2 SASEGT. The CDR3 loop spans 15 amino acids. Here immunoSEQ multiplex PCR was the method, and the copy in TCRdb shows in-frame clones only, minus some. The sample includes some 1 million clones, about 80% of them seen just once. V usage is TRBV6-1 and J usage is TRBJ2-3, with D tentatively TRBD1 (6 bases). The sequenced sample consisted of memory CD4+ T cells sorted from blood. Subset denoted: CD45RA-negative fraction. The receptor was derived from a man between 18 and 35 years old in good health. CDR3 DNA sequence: TGTGCCAGCAGTGAATTCGGCAGGGGTACCGATACGCAGTATTTT. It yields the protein CASSEFGRGTDTQYF.